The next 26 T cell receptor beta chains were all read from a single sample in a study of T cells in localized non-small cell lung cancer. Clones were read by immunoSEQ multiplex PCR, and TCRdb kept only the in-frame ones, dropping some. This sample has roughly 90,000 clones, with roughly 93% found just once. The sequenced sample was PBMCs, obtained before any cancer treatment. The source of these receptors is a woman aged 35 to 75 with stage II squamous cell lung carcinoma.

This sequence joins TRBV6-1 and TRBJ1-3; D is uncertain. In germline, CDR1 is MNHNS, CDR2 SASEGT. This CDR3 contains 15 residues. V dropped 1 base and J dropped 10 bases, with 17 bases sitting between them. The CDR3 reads CASSEVGPHKGTIYF. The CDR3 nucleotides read TGTGCCAGCAGTGAAGTAGGACCTCATAAAGGGACCATATATTTT.

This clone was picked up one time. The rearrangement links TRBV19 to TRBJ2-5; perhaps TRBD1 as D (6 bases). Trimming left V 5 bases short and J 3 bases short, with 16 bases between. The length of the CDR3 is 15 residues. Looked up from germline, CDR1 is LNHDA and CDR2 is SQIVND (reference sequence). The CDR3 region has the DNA TGTGCCAGTAGTCCGACTTTGGCAGGGGAAGAGACCCAGTACTTC. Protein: CASSPTLAGEETQYF.

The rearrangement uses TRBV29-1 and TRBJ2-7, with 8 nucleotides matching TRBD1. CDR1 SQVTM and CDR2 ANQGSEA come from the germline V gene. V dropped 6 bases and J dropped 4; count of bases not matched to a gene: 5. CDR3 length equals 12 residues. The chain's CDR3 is CSVQGARYEQYF. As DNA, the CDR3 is TGCAGCGTGCAGGGGGCGCGTTACGAGCAGTACTTC.

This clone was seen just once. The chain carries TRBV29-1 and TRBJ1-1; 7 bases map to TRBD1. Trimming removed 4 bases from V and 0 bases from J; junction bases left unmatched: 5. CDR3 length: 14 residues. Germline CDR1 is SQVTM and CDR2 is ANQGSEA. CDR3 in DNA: TGCAGCGTTGGGGGGGGACAGATGAACACTGAAGCTTTCTTT. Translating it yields CSVGGGQMNTEAFF.

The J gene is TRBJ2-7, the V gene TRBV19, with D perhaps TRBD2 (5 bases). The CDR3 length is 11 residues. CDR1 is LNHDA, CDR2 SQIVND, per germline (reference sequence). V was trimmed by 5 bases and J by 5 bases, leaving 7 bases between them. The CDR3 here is CASSLRDEQYF. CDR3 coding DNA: TGTGCCAGTAGTTTGAGGGACGAGCAGTACTTC.

Written as DNA, the CDR3 is TGTGCCAGCAGCCAAGATCGGACTAGCGGGGGAGAGACCCAGTACTTC. Its translation: CASSQDRTSGGETQYF. The chain has TRBV4-2 and TRBJ2-5, with 13 bases that match TRBD2. Germline V gene sequence: CDR1 LGHNA, CDR2 YNFKEQ. The CDR3 loop spans 16 amino acids. With 0 bases clipped from V and 4 bases from J, the junction kept 2 bases outside the gene matches.

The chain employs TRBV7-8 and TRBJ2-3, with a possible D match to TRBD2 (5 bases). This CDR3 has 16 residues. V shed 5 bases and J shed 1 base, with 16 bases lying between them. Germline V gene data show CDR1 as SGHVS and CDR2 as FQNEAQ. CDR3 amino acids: CASSLWTEAGTDTQYF. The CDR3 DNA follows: TGTGCCAGCAGCCTATGGACGGAGGCAGGCACAGATACGCAGTATTTT.

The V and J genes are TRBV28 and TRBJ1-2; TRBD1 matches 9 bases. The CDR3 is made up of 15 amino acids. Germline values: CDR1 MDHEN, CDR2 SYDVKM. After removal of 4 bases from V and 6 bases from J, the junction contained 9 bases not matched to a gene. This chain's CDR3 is CASSSPGTGFDGYTF. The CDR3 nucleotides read TGTGCCAGCAGTTCCCCCGGGACAGGGTTCGATGGCTACACCTTC.

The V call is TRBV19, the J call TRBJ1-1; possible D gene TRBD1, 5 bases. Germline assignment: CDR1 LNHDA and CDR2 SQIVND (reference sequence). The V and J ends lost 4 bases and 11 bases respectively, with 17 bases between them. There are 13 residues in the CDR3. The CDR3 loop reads CASSTGAGLRAFF. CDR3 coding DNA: TGTGCCAGTAGTACTGGGGCAGGATTAAGGGCTTTCTTT.

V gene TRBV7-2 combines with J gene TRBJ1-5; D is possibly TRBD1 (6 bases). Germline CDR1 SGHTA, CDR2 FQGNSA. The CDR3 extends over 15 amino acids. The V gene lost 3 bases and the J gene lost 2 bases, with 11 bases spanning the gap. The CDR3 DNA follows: TGTGCCAGCAGCTTGGCAGGGGCGCGCAATCAGCCCCAGCATTTT. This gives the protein CASSLAGARNQPQHF.

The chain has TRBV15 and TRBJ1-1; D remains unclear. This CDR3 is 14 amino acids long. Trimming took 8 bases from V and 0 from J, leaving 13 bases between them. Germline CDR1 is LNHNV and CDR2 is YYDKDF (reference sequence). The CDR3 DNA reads TGTGCCACCGCATCCGGGCGGGTGAACACTGAAGCTTTCTTT. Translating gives CATASGRVNTEAFF.

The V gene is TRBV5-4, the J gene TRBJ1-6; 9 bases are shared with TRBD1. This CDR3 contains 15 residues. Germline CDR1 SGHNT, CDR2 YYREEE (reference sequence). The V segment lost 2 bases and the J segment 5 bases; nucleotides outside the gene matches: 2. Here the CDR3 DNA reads TGTGCCAGCAGCTTCGGGACAGGGAATAATTCACCCCTCCACTTT. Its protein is CASSFGTGNNSPLHF.

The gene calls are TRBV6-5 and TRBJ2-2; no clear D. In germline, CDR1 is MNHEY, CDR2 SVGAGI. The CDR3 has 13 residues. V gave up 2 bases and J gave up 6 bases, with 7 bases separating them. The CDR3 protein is CASSYTPPGELFF. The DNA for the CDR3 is TGTGCCAGCAGTTACACCCCCCCCGGGGAGCTGTTTTTT.

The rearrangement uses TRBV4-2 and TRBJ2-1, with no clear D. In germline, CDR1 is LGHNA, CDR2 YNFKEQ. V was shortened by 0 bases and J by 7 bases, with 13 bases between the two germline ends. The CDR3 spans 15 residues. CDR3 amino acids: CASSQDWSLRNEQFF. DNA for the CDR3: TGTGCCAGCAGCCAAGATTGGTCCTTGCGGAATGAGCAGTTCTTC.

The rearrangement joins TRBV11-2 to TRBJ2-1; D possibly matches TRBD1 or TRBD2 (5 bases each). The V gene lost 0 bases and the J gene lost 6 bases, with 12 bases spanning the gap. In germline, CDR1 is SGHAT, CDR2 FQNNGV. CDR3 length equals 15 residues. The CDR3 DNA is TGTGCCAGCAGCTTAGATTCGGGGCCCGGCAATGAGCAGTTCTTC. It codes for CASSLDSGPGNEQFF. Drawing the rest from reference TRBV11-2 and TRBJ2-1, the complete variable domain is EAGVAQSPRYKIIEKRQSVAFWCNPISGHATLYWYQQILGQGPKLLIQFQNNGVVDDSQLPKDRFSAERLKGVDSTLKIQPAKLEDSAVYLCASSLDSGPGNEQFFGPGTRLTVL.

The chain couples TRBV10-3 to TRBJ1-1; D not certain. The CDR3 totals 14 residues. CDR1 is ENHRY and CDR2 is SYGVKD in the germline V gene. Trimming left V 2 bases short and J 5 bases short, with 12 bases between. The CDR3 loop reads CAISEQTQTTEAFF. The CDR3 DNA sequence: TGTGCCATCAGTGAGCAAACGCAGACGACTGAAGCTTTCTTT.

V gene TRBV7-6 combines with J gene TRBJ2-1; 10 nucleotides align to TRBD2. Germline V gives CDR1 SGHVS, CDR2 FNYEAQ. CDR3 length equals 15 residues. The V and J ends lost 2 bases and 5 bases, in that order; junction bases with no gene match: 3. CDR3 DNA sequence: TGTGCCAGCAGCTTAACGGGACTAGCGAACAATGAGCAGTTCTTC. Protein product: CASSLTGLANNEQFF. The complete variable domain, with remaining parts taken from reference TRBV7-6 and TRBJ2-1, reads GAGVSQSPRYKVTKRGQDVALRCDPISGHVSLYWYRQALGQGPEFLTYFNYEAQQDKSGLPNDRFSAERPEGSISTLTIQRTEQRDSAMYRCASSLTGLANNEQFFGPGTRLTVL.

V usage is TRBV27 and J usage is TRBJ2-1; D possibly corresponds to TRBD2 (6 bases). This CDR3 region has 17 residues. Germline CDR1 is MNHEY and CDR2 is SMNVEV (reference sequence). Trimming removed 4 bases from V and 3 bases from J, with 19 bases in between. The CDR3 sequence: CASSSPRSAGRYNEQFF. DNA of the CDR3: TGTGCCAGCAGTTCCCCGCGTTCGGCGGGACGCTACAATGAGCAGTTCTTC.

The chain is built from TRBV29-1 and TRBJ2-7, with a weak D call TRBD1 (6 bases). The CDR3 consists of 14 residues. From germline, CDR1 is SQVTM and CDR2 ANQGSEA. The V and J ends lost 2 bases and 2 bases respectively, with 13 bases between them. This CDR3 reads CSVENTGPTYEQYF. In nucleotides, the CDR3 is TGCAGCGTTGAAAACACAGGGCCGACCTACGAGCAGTACTTC.

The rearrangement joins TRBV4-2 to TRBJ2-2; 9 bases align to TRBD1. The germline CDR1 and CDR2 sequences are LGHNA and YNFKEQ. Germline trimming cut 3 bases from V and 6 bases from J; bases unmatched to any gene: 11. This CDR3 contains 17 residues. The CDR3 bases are TGTGCCAGCAGCCACCCTGGGGACAGGGCTTCTGCCGGGGAGCTGTTTTTT. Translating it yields CASSHPGDRASAGELFF.

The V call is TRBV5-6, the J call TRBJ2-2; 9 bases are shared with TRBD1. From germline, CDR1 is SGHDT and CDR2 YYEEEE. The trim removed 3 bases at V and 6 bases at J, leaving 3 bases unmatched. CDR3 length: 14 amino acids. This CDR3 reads CASSWGTGSGELFF. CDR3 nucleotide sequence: TGTGCCAGCAGCTGGGGGACAGGGTCCGGGGAGCTGTTTTTT. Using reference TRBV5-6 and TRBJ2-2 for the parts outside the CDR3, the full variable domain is DAGVTQSPTHLIKTRGQQVTLRCSPKSGHDTVSWYQQALGQGPQFIFQYYEEEERQRGNFPDRFSGHQFPNYSSELNVNALLLGDSALYLCASSWGTGSGELFFGEGSRLTVL.

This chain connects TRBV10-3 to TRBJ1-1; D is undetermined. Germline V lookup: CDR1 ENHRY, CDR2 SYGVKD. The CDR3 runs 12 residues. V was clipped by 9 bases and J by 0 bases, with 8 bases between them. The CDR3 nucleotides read TGTGCCATACGGGGATTGAACACTGAAGCTTTCTTT. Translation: CAIRGLNTEAFF.

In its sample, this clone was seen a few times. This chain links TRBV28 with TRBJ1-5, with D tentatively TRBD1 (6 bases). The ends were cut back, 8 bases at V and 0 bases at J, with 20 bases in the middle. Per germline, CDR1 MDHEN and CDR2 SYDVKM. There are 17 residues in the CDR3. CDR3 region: CASSGDTFSYSNQPQHF. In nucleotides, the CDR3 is TGTGCCAGCTCGGGGGACACCTTTTCCTATAGCAATCAGCCCCAGCATTTT.

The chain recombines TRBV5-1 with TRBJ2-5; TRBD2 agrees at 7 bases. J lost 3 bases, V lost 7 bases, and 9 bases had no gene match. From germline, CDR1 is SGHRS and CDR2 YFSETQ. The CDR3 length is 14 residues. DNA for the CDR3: TGCGCCAGCGCCCTCCGGGGAGGGAAAGAGACCCAGTACTTC. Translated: CASALRGGKETQYF.

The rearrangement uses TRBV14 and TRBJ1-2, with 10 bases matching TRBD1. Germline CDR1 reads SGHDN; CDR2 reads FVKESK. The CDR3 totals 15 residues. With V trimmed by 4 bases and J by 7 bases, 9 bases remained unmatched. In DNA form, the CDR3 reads TGTGCCAGCAGCCCTCCGGGACAGGGGATGGCTGGCTACACCTTC. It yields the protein CASSPPGQGMAGYTF. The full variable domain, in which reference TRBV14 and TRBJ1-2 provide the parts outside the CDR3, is EAGVTQFPSHSVIEKGQTVTLRCDPISGHDNLYWYRRVMGKEIKFLLHFVKESKQDESGMPNNRFLAERTGGTYSTLKVQPAELEDSGVYFCASSPPGQGMAGYTFGSGTRLTVV.

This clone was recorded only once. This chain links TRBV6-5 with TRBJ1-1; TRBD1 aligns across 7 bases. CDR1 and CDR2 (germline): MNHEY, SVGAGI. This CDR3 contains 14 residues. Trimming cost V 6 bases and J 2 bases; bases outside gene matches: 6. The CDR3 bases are TGTGCCAGCAGCGTCGGGACAGTCAACACTGAAGCTTTCTTT. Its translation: CASSVGTVNTEAFF.